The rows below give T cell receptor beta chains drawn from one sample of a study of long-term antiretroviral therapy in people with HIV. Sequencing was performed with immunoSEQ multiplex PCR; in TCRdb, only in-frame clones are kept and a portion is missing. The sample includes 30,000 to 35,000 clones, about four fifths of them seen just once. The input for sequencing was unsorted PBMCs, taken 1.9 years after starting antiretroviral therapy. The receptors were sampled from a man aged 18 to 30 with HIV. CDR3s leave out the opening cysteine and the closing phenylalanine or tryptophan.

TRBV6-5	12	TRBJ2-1	ASSYSRVYNEQF
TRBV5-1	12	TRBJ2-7	ASRPQTGSDEQY
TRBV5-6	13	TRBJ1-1	ASSLGLSEGAEAF
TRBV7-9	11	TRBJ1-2	ASSLKYGDGYT
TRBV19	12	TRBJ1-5	ASSMRSNNQPQH
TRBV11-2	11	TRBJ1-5	ASSLDSYQPQH
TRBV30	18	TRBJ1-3	AWSVEFSLHHQWRINTIY
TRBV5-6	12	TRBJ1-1	ASSGAGGGTEAF
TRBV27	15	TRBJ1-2	ASSLYFRTGAVYGYT
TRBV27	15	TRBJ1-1	ASSLSTGAAVNTEAF
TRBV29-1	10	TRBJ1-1	STRQGDAEAF
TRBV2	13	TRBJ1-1	ASSLSGHMNTEAF
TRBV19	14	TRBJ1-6	ASSIWESSYNSPLH
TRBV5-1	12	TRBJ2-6	ASSNRSGANVLT
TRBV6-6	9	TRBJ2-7	ASSLLYEQY
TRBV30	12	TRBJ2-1	ATNPPAGVNEQF
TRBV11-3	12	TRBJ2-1	ASSSGLAYNEQF
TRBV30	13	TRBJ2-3	AWSVGTASTDTQY
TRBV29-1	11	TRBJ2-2	SYRGINTGELF
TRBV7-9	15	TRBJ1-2	ASSHSNPNRGQRGYT